The clone carrying this T cell receptor (beta chain) counts as large. Its antigen is unidentified. The size of this beta chain means little, since it is a stray read in a library made for alpha chains. The sample originates from a study of spatial heterogeneity in lung cancer. One entry per CDR3 protein, called by TCRdb with MiXCR from the 5' RACE reads. The sample has roughly 5,000 distinct CDR3 sequences; about 7% are singletons. Per the germline V gene, CDR1 is WSHSY and CDR2 is SAAADI. This CDR3 spans 16 amino acids. The germline V and J ends were trimmed by 0 bases and 1 base, with 10 bases remaining between them. Study results and caveats: Within tumors, counts of expanded alpha and beta TCRs tracked tumor mutation counts.

Time point in this sample: sample taken at primary tumor resection. Unsorted whole RNA samples from tumor, nontumor lung or frozen PBMC were sequenced. The clonotype originates from a female donor with early-stage non-small cell lung cancer. The sample here was lung tumor tissue, taken at surgery. This sequence joins TRBV10-2 and TRBJ1-5; D possibly corresponds to TRBD1 (5 bases). As DNA, the CDR3 is TGCGCCAGCAGTGAGTCCCCAGGGAACAGCAATCAGCCCCAGCATTTT. Translating it yields CASSESPGNSNQPQHF.